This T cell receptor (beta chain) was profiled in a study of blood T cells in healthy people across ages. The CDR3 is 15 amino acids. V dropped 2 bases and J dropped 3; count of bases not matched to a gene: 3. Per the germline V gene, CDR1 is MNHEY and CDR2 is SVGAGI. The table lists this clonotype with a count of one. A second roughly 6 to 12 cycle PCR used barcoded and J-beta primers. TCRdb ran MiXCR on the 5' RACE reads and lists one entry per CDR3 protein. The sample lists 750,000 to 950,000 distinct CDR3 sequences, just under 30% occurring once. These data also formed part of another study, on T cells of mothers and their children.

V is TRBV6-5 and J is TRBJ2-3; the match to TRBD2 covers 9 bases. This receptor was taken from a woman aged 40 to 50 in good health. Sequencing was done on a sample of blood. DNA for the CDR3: TGTGCCAGCAGTTACGAGGCGGGGGGGACAGATACGCAGTATTTT. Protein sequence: CASSYEAGGTDTQYF.